What follows are 18 T cell receptor beta chains derived from one specimen sequenced in a study of T cells expressing NK-cell markers. TCRdb reprocessed the 5' RACE reads; each CDR3 protein has one entry and no DNA is given. The listing records hundreds of thousands of distinct CDR3 sequences. The sequenced sample consisted of blood T cells: a sorted CD56 or NKG2C T cell subset, CD4+ or CD8+ T cells, or bulk PBMC T cells (not recorded which). The origin of the receptors is a man aged 18 to 29 in good health.

The genes are TRBV25-1 and TRBJ2-2; there is no DNA to check the TCRdb D call of TRBD1. CDR1 is MGHDK, CDR2 SYGVNS, per germline. The CDR3 contains 16 residues. CDR3 protein: CASSEWPGENTGELFF.

The gene calls are TRBV20-1 and TRBJ2-7; TCRdb's D call, TRBD2, is unchecked because there is no DNA. This CDR3 spans 16 amino acids. Germline V gene lookup returns CDR1 DFQATT and CDR2 SNEGSKA (reference sequence). The CDR3 sequence is CSASAQGSGNTYEQYF.

The rearrangement links TRBV3-1 to TRBJ1-2. Germline CDR1 and CDR2: LGHDT and YNNKEL (reference sequence). This CDR3 is 16 amino acids long. The CDR3 is CASSQDSSAANYGYTF.

V usage is TRBV12-3 or TRBV12-4 and J usage is TRBJ2-5; TCRdb's D gene call, TRBD1, goes unchecked for lack of DNA. The CDR3 is 13 amino acids. The CDR3 here is CASTPPGGETQYF.

The chain is built from TRBV27 and TRBJ2-2; the TRBD1 assignment by TCRdb is unverifiable without DNA. Germline V gives CDR1 MNHEY, CDR2 SMNVEV (reference sequence). The CDR3 loop spans 17 amino acids. CDR3 region: CASSFARDRKNTGELFF.

The chain employs TRBV20-1 and TRBJ2-1; TCRdb's assignment of TRBD2 cannot be checked, as there is no DNA. The CDR3 is 14 residues long. CDR1 is DFQATT and CDR2 is SNEGSKA in the germline V gene (reference sequence). The CDR3 protein is CSARGLYSYNEQFF.

V gene TRBV12-3 or TRBV12-4 combines with J gene TRBJ1-5; checking the TCRdb D call of TRBD1 is not possible without DNA. The CDR3 covers 17 residues. The CDR3 protein is CASSSDRQGPSNQPQHF.

The V call is TRBV29-1, the J call TRBJ1-2; the D gene TCRdb calls, TRBD1, cannot be checked with no DNA. The CDR3 has 11 residues. Looked up from germline, CDR1 is SQVTM and CDR2 is ANQGSEA. The CDR3: CSVGQPEGYTF.

The V gene is TRBV4-2, the J gene TRBJ1-5. The CDR3 is 13 amino acids. Per the germline V gene, CDR1 is LGHNA and CDR2 is YNFKEQ. CDR3: CASSQDPQGPQHF.

V gene TRBV5-1 combines with J gene TRBJ2-3; as DNA is missing, the TRBD2 call by TCRdb cannot be tested. The CDR3 length is 16 residues. Germline lookup yields CDR1 SGHRS and CDR2 YFSETQ. The chain's CDR3 is CASSLGGVFMTDTQYF.

This chain connects TRBV10-3 to TRBJ2-5; TCRdb reports TRBD1, a call that lacks DNA to check it against. The CDR3 has 15 amino acids. The germline CDR1 and CDR2 sequences are ENHRY and SYGVKD. This CDR3 reads CAISESGALQETQYF.

The chain recombines TRBV7-2 with TRBJ1-1; TCRdb gives TRBD1 as the D gene, but with no DNA this cannot be confirmed. CDR1 SGHTA and CDR2 FQGNSA come from the germline V gene. The CDR3 has 15 residues. The chain's CDR3 is CASSPPGRHRPEAFF.

The chain is built from TRBV5-5 and TRBJ2-5; TCRdb's assignment of TRBD2 cannot be checked, as there is no DNA. CDR1 is SGHKS, CDR2 YYEKEE, per germline (reference sequence). This CDR3 spans 17 amino acids. The CDR3 region is CASSGEGTSIRQETQYF.

This rearrangement joins TRBV5-1 to TRBJ2-5; TCRdb designates TRBD2, a call that cannot be tested without DNA. Germline-derived CDR1 and CDR2 are SGHRS and YFSETQ. The CDR3 is made up of 13 amino acids. This chain's CDR3 is CASSWGGGETQYF.

This chain links TRBV10-3 with TRBJ2-1; the D gene TCRdb calls, TRBD2, cannot be checked with no DNA. The CDR3 sequence is 17 residues long. Germline assignment: CDR1 ENHRY and CDR2 SYGVKD. This chain's CDR3 is CAISETYSGLANNEQFF.

This sequence joins TRBV7-9 and TRBJ2-3; the TCRdb D gene call, TRBD1, has no DNA to confirm it. Germline V gene data show CDR1 as SEHNR and CDR2 as FQNEAQ (reference sequence). The CDR3 consists of 15 residues. This CDR3 is CASSLRQGAQDTQYF.

The chain couples TRBV27 to TRBJ2-7; there is no DNA to check the TCRdb D call of TRBD2. The CDR3 length is 15 residues. The germline V gene has CDR1 MNHEY and CDR2 SMNVEV (reference sequence). Here the CDR3 reads CASKPTRDYSYEQYF.

This chain uses TRBV5-1 with TRBJ2-1; TCRdb indicates TRBD1, and absent DNA this call remains unverified. The CDR3 has 12 amino acids. The germline V gene has CDR1 SGHRS and CDR2 YFSETQ. The CDR3 region is CASSLRGDEQFF.